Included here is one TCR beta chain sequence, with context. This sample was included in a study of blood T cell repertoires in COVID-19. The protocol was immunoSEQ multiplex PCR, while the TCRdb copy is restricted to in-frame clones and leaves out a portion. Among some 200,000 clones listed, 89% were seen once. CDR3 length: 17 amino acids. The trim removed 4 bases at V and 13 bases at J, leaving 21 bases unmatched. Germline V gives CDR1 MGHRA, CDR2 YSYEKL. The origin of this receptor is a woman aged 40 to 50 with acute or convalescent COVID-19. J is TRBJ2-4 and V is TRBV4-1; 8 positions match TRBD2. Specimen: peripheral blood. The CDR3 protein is CASSRQPSNSGSGSQYF. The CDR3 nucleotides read TGCGCCAGCAGCCGCCAACCCTCCAACAGTGGGAGCGGGAGCCAGTACTTC.